This entry lists 8 T cell receptor beta chains sequenced from one sample in a study of response to subunit inactivated influenza vaccine. TCRdb analysed the RT-PCR reads with MiXCR anew, one entry per CDR3 protein. The sample shows roughly 570,000 distinct CDR3 sequences, around 13% of them seen only once. This material consisted of PBMCs from blood, taken roughly 45 days after vaccination. The source of these receptors is a man aged 50 to 59 who received an inactivated influenza vaccine.

The chain joins TRBV4-3 to TRBJ2-5; no clear D gene. V was shortened by 0 bases and J by 1 base, with 9 bases between the two germline ends. The CDR3 has 15 residues. Germline-derived CDR1 and CDR2 are LGHNA and YSLEER. The CDR3 region is CASSQDDKAQETQYF. The DNA for the CDR3 is TGCGCCAGCAGCCAAGATGACAAAGCCCAAGAGACCCAGTACTTC.

Written as DNA, the CDR3 is TGTGCCACCAGCAGAGATCTGGGGGGACAAGAGACCCAGTACTTC. The encoded protein is CATSRDLGGQETQYF. This chain uses TRBV15 with TRBJ2-5; a weak D match, TRBD2 (6 bases). CDR1 is LNHNV, CDR2 YYDKDF, per germline (reference sequence). This CDR3 region has 15 residues. V was pared by 0 bases and J by 2 bases, with 10 bases between.

This clonotype was seen at least ten times. The chain employs TRBV6-5 and TRBJ2-1; TRBD2 agrees at 11 bases. This CDR3 has 17 residues. Germline V lookup: CDR1 MNHEY, CDR2 SVGAGI. Germline trimming cut 3 bases from V and 3 bases from J; bases unmatched to any gene: 7. CDR3 DNA sequence: TGTGCCAGCAGTTATACTAGCGGGAGTAATAGCTACAATGAGCAGTTCTTC. Its protein product is CASSYTSGSNSYNEQFF.

Concerning this clonotype: The final CDR3 position lacks the conserved phenylalanine or tryptophan, pointing to a likely read error. The chain couples TRBV5-4 to TRBJ2-5; possible D gene TRBD1, 5 bases. The V end was cut by 4 bases, the J end by 3 bases, with 10 bases between. Germline V gene lookup returns CDR1 SGHNT and CDR2 YYREEE (reference sequence). The CDR3 runs to 13 residues. The CDR3 here is CASSAKTEETQYI. As DNA, the CDR3 is TGTGCCAGCAGCGCCAAGACAGAAGAGACCCAGTACATC.

This clonotype was detected many times. The chain uses TRBV6-2 or TRBV6-3 and TRBJ2-3; no firm D call. The CDR3 covers 13 residues. V lost 6 bases and J 4 bases, leaving 11 bases between the germline ends. Germline CDR1 is MNHEY and CDR2 is SVGEGT. The CDR3 DNA follows: TGTGCCAGCAGCCTCGCGTTGGCAGATACGCAGTATTTT. Translated: CASSLALADTQYF.

This clonotype came up many times. The chain is built from TRBV12-3 or TRBV12-4 and TRBJ2-1, with 9 nucleotides matching TRBD2. V gave up 7 bases and J gave up 6 bases; unmatched junction bases: 7. This CDR3 has 14 residues. The CDR3: CASTPGLALNEQFF. CDR3 in DNA: TGTGCCAGCACCCCGGGACTAGCACTCAATGAGCAGTTCTTC.

This clonotype has ten or more counts. The CDR3 DNA follows: TGTGCCAGCAGCTTAGGGACAGGGTCGGTCGGGGAGCAGTTCTTC. It codes for CASSLGTGSVGEQFF. J is TRBJ2-1 and V is TRBV7-2; 8 bases align to TRBD1. Per the germline V gene, CDR1 is SGHTA and CDR2 is FQGNSA. The ends lost 1 base at V and 10 bases at J; junction bases unmatched: 9. This CDR3 has 15 residues.

This clonotype appeared many times. The chain links TRBV27 to TRBJ2-2, with TRBD1 as a possible D gene (6 bases). The V gene lost 6 bases and the J gene lost 5 bases, with 10 bases spanning the gap. There are 13 residues in the CDR3. Germline loops: CDR1 MNHEY, CDR2 SMNVEV (reference sequence). CDR3: CASSFDRTGELFF. CDR3 bases: TGTGCCAGCAGCTTCGACAGGACCGGGGAGCTGTTTTTT.